This T cell receptor (beta chain) was sequenced during a study of beta chain features in type 1 diabetes. Broader study findings: Shorter TCRB CDR3s, moderately but significantly so, marked every one of the four CD4+ subsets in Type 1 diabetes patients.

The germline V and J ends were trimmed by 1 base and 7 bases, with 14 bases remaining between them. Germline-derived CDR1 and CDR2 are SGHRS and YFSETQ. CDR3 size: 14 residues. Since all of the isolated RNA was reverse transcribed, expressed TCRB transcripts were what got sequenced. Clones were read by immunoSEQ multiplex PCR, and TCRdb kept only the in-frame ones, dropping some. The table includes 150,000 to 190,000 clones, 10% detected once. Points on this clone: The target antigen is unknown.

The chain joins TRBV5-1 to TRBJ1-1; D perhaps matches TRBD1 (5 bases). The material sequenced was central memory CD4+ T cells from blood. This TCR derives from a man aged 25-45 years with type 1 diabetes. The CDR3 here is CASSLMGQKHEAFF. As DNA, the CDR3 is TGCGCCAGCAGCTTGATGGGGCAGAAACATGAAGCTTTCTTT.